Listed here are 11 T cell receptor beta chains from one sample, sequenced in a study of identical twins. A single record per CDR3 protein comes from TCRdb applying MiXCR to the 5' RACE reads. The table includes 1.5 million to 2 million distinct CDR3 sequences, about 30% detected once. Sequencing was performed on cord blood. The origin of the receptors is a newborn girl in good health.

There are many counts of this clonotype. The chain is built from TRBV20-1 and TRBJ2-7; no definite D call. The CDR3 has 13 residues. Germline V gene data show CDR1 as DFQATT and CDR2 as SNEGSKA (reference sequence). The V and J ends lost 0 bases and 3 bases respectively, with 9 bases between them. In nucleotides, the CDR3 is TGCAGTGCTAGAGATTTGGACGTCTACGAGCAGTACTTC. Translation: CSARDLDVYEQYF.

The chain carries TRBV24-1 and TRBJ2-1, with 8 positions matching TRBD2. The CDR3 runs 16 residues. CDR1 and CDR2 (germline): KGHDR, SFDVKD. V trimming: 5 bases; J trimming: 8 bases; junction bases outside the gene matches: 13. In DNA form, the CDR3 reads TGTGCCACCAGTGTCTCAACTAGCGGTTTTTTCGATGAGCAGTTCTTC. Translation: CATSVSTSGFFDEQFF.

This clonotype appeared a few times. V and J are TRBV29-1 and TRBJ2-7, with no clear D. The CDR3 is made up of 15 amino acids. V was shortened by 3 bases and J by 2 bases, with 17 bases between the two germline ends. CDR1 is SQVTM, CDR2 ANQGSEA, per germline. The DNA for the CDR3 is TGCAGCGTTGAGTCGGAGAGGAAGGGTACCTACGAGCAGTACTTC. It yields the protein CSVESERKGTYEQYF.

In this sample, this clonotype turned up a few times. V gene TRBV28 combines with J gene TRBJ2-1; tentative D call: TRBD1 (5 bases). Trimming shortened V by 6 bases and J by 6 bases, and 12 bases separated the two germline ends. The CDR3 sequence is 13 residues long. CDR1 and CDR2 (germline): MDHEN, SYDVKM. CDR3 amino acids: CASSASGFNEQFF. The CDR3 coding sequence is TGTGCCAGCAGCGCGTCAGGGTTCAATGAGCAGTTCTTC. Full variable domain (remainder filled in from reference TRBV28 and TRBJ2-1): DVKVTQSSRYLVKRTGEKVFLECVQDMDHENMFWYRQDPGLGLRLIYFSYDVKMKEKGDIPEGYSVSREKKERFSLILESASTNQTSMYLCASSASGFNEQFFGPGTRLTVL.

This clonotype has only a few counts. The CDR3 DNA is TGCAGTGCTGACGGTGGGGCTTGGGTTGAGCAGTTCTTC. Protein sequence: CSADGGAWVEQFF. This rearrangement joins TRBV20-1 to TRBJ2-1; D possibly corresponds to TRBD1 (5 bases). In germline, CDR1 is DFQATT, CDR2 SNEGSKA (reference sequence). V lost 5 bases, J lost 9 bases, and 17 bases lay in between. The CDR3 has 13 amino acids.

The chain uses TRBV2 and TRBJ1-6, with D unresolved. Germline values: CDR1 SNHLY, CDR2 FYNNEI. The CDR3 has 17 amino acids. Trimming cost V 5 bases and J 7 bases, with 21 bases left between them. The CDR3 nucleotides read TGTGCCAGCAGTTTCGTCCTTACCCGGGGTTCCAATTCACCCCTCCACTTT. Protein: CASSFVLTRGSNSPLHF.

In its sample, this clonotype was seen a few times. J is TRBJ1-5 and V is TRBV27; TRBD1 matches at 9 bases. The J segment lost 5 bases and the V segment lost 9 bases, leaving 5 bases of the junction unmatched. CDR1 is MNHEY, CDR2 SMNVEV, per germline (reference sequence). This CDR3 is 13 amino acids long. CDR3 coding DNA: TGTGCCAGTCAACAGGGGGCCCATCAGCCCCAGCATTTT. It yields the protein CASQQGAHQPQHF.

The genes are TRBV19 and TRBJ1-2; no definite D call. The CDR3 is made up of 12 amino acids. V was trimmed by 3 bases and J by 4 bases, leaving 6 bases between them. From germline, CDR1 is LNHDA and CDR2 SQIVND (reference sequence). CDR3 coding DNA: TGTGCCAGTAGTATTTCCGGCTATGGCTACACCTTC. It codes for CASSISGYGYTF.

The chain has TRBV10-3 and TRBJ1-2, with 7 positions matching TRBD1. The CDR3 is 16 residues long. V gave up 0 bases and J gave up 0 bases; unmatched junction bases: 4. From germline, CDR1 is ENHRY and CDR2 SYGVKD. The CDR3 region has the DNA TGTGCCATCAGTGAGTCTCCACAGGGGCCTAACTATGGCTACACCTTC. This codes for CAISESPQGPNYGYTF.

V and J are TRBV5-1 and TRBJ1-1, with D perhaps matching TRBD1 (6 bases). This CDR3 is 15 amino acids long. The ends were cut back, 1 base at V and 4 bases at J, with 14 bases in the middle. The V gene's germline CDR1 is SGHRS and CDR2 YFSETQ. CDR3 sequence reads: CASSLTGSSGTEAFF. The CDR3 nucleotides read TGCGCCAGCAGCTTGACAGGGTCATCCGGCACTGAAGCTTTCTTT.

The chain is built from TRBV10-3 and TRBJ2-1, with TRBD2 identical over 12 bases. V shed 4 bases, J shed 1 base, and the junction held 8 bases outside the gene matches. This CDR3 region has 18 residues. Germline V gene lookup returns CDR1 ENHRY and CDR2 SYGVKD. DNA of the CDR3: TGTGCCATCAGTGGTGGACTAGCGGGGTTATTTTCCTACAATGAGCAGTTCTTC. Protein product: CAISGGLAGLFSYNEQFF.